Each of the 17 T cell receptor beta chains below was sequenced from the same sample in a study of T cells in localized non-small cell lung cancer. Measured with immunoSEQ multiplex PCR; TCRdb has only the in-frame clones, and not every one. This table holds tens of thousands of clones, roughly nine tenths found once. Source: peripheral blood, taken before any cancer treatment. The receptor set was obtained from a man between 40 and 70 years old with stage I lung adenocarcinoma.

The CDR3 loop reads CASSLQLGTANTEAFF. In DNA form, the CDR3 reads TGTGCCAGCAGCTTACAGCTTGGCACTGCGAACACTGAAGCTTTCTTT. The gene calls are TRBV7-9 and TRBJ1-1; no reliable D call. The CDR3 length is 16 residues. The V end was cut by 2 bases, the J end by 1 base, with 14 bases between. Germline lookup yields CDR1 SEHNR and CDR2 FQNEAQ (reference sequence).

This chain joins TRBV28 and TRBJ2-4, with 7 bases identical to TRBD1. J lost 0 bases, V lost 6 bases, and 2 bases had no gene match. This CDR3 is built from 14 residues. Looked up from germline, CDR1 is MDHEN and CDR2 is SYDVKM. The CDR3 DNA reads TGTGCCAGCAGCAGACAGGGAGCCAAAAACATTCAGTACTTC. The encoded protein is CASSRQGAKNIQYF.

This clone is a singleton in its sample. The chain has TRBV27 and TRBJ2-1; the match to TRBD2 covers 13 bases. The CDR3 length is 16 residues. V trimming: 5 bases; J trimming: 5 bases; junction bases outside the gene matches: 6. Germline V CDR1 and CDR2: MNHEY, SMNVEV (reference sequence). The CDR3: CASSPLLAGGDNEQFF. The CDR3 DNA follows: TGTGCCAGCAGTCCCTTACTAGCGGGGGGGGACAATGAGCAGTTCTTC.

As regards this clone: Other DNA sequences in the sample encode the same CDR3. The chain carries TRBV11-3 and TRBJ2-1; D remains unclear. The CDR3 extends over 11 amino acids. V lost 4 bases to trimming and J lost 5 bases, with 3 bases between them. The germline CDR1 and CDR2 sequences are SGHNT and YENEEA. CDR3 sequence reads: CASSSNNEQFF. Here the CDR3 DNA reads TGTGCCAGCAGCTCAAACAATGAGCAGTTCTTC.

V and J are TRBV7-8 and TRBJ2-7; the D gene is possibly TRBD2 (6 bases). Germline V lookup: CDR1 SGHVS, CDR2 FQNEAQ. V was shortened by 3 bases and J by 3 bases, with 15 bases between the two germline ends. The CDR3 sequence is 15 residues long. CDR3 sequence (DNA): TGTGCCAGCAGCTTCGGGGGAGGTCGAGACTACGAGCAGTACTTC. Protein: CASSFGGGRDYEQYF.

The chain is built from TRBV9 and TRBJ1-5; D is undetermined. The V end lost 0 bases, the J end lost 6 bases, and 13 bases lay between the germline ends. The CDR3 is 15 residues long. Germline CDR1 and CDR2: SGDLS and YYNGEE. The CDR3 coding sequence is TGTGCCAGCAGCGTAGGCGGTATATCGGGTCAGCCCCAGCATTTT. It codes for CASSVGGISGQPQHF. The full variable domain, completed using reference TRBV9 and TRBJ1-5, is DSGVTQTPKHLITATGQRVTLRCSPRSGDLSVYWYQQSLDQGLQFLIQYYNGEERAKGNILERFSAQQFPDLHSELNLSSLELGDSALYFCASSVGGISGQPQHFGDGTRLSIL.

This sequence joins TRBV29-1 and TRBJ2-1; D is unclear. Germline V CDR1 and CDR2: SQVTM, ANQGSEA. The CDR3 runs to 12 residues. V was shortened by 3 bases and J by 2 bases, with 5 bases between the two germline ends. For the CDR3, the DNA is TGCAGCGTTGACCCAACCTACAATGAGCAGTTCTTC. Translating gives CSVDPTYNEQFF.

V is TRBV18 and J is TRBJ2-2; 8 bases align to TRBD1. Germline V gene lookup returns CDR1 KGHSH and CDR2 LQKENI. The CDR3 consists of 15 residues. The J segment lost 2 bases and the V segment lost 8 bases, leaving 7 bases of the junction unmatched. CDR3 residues: CASGQGGPNTGELFF. CDR3 DNA sequence: TGTGCCAGCGGACAGGGCGGACCTAACACCGGGGAGCTGTTTTTT.

The chain has TRBV9 and TRBJ2-7, with TRBD1 matching 8 bases. V shed 4 bases, J shed 5 bases, and the junction held 8 bases outside the gene matches. CDR1 is SGDLS and CDR2 is YYNGEE in the germline V gene. This CDR3 region has 14 residues. This CDR3 reads CASSTSGTGDEQYF. The CDR3 nucleotides are TGTGCCAGCAGCACATCCGGGACAGGCGACGAGCAGTACTTC.

The chain is built from TRBV5-1 and TRBJ2-7; D could derive from TRBD1 or TRBD2 (5 bases each). CDR1 SGHRS and CDR2 YFSETQ come from the germline V gene. There are 15 residues in the CDR3. The V gene lost 4 bases and the J gene lost 5 bases, with 19 bases spanning the gap. In nucleotides, the CDR3 is TGCGCCAGCAGCAGCTCCGGGACGATACTCCACGAGCAGTACTTC. Translating it yields CASSSSGTILHEQYF.

This clone came up once. CDR3 sequence reads: CASSERTGTFDEQFF. CDR3 nucleotide sequence: TGTGCCAGCAGTGAGAGGACAGGGACTTTCGATGAGCAGTTCTTC. The chain couples TRBV6-1 to TRBJ2-1; 8 nucleotides agree with TRBD1. The CDR3 is 15 amino acids. Germline V lookup: CDR1 MNHNS, CDR2 SASEGT. Trimming removed 3 bases from V and 8 bases from J; junction bases left unmatched: 9.

The chain carries TRBV5-1 and TRBJ1-1, with TRBD1 identical over 7 bases. The trim removed 4 bases at V and 2 bases at J, leaving 5 bases unmatched. The CDR3 is 14 amino acids. CDR1 and CDR2 (germline): SGHRS, YFSETQ. This chain's CDR3 is CASSLDRVNTEAFF. The CDR3 DNA follows: TGCGCCAGCAGCCTCGACAGGGTTAACACTGAAGCTTTCTTT. Looking up the rest from reference TRBV5-1 and TRBJ1-1 gives the full variable domain: KAGVTQTPRYLIKTRGQQVTLSCSPISGHRSVSWYQQTPGQGLQFLFEYFSETQRNKGNFPGRFSGRQFSNSRSEMNVSTLELGDSALYLCASSLDRVNTEAFFGQGTRLTVV.

The V gene is TRBV19, the J gene TRBJ1-4; no clear D. The germline V and J ends were trimmed by 5 bases and 0 bases, with 10 bases remaining between them. The CDR3 contains 15 residues. Germline-derived CDR1 and CDR2 are LNHDA and SQIVND (reference sequence). The CDR3, as DNA: TGTGCCAGTAGTGAGCAGGCTGCAACTAATGAAAAACTGTTTTTT. Protein sequence: CASSEQAATNEKLFF.

The chain joins TRBV23-1 to TRBJ2-7; no firm D call. TRBV23-1 is sorted into the ORF group, with uncertain function. The CDR3 extends over 16 amino acids. V gave up 8 bases and J gave up 0 bases, with 20 bases separating them. The CDR3 reads CASRRQRARNSYEQYF. CDR3 DNA sequence: TGCGCCAGCCGAAGGCAAAGGGCCAGGAACTCCTACGAGCAGTACTTC.

The CDR3 DNA is TGTGCCAGCAGCTTAAGGGGACTAGCGGGAGACTTTGACGAGCAGTACTTC. This codes for CASSLRGLAGDFDEQYF. V gene TRBV7-9 combines with J gene TRBJ2-7; 14 positions agree with TRBD2. CDR3 length equals 17 residues. The J segment lost 5 bases and the V segment lost 2 bases, leaving 8 bases of the junction unmatched. Germline CDR1 is SEHNR and CDR2 is FQNEAQ (reference sequence).

The chain is built from TRBV7-2 and TRBJ2-7, with TRBD2 matching over 11 bases. The CDR3 sequence is 14 residues long. The J segment lost 7 bases and the V segment lost 2 bases, leaving 4 bases of the junction unmatched. Germline values: CDR1 SGHTA, CDR2 FQGNSA. CDR3 DNA sequence: TGTGCCAGCAGCTTATTTAGCGGGAGGGTTGAGCAGTACTTC. It translates to CASSLFSGRVEQYF.

V gene TRBV19 combines with J gene TRBJ2-3; D is undetermined. The germline CDR1 and CDR2 sequences are LNHDA and SQIVND (reference sequence). V lost 0 bases, J lost 4 bases, and 14 bases lay in between. This CDR3 spans 16 amino acids. CDR3 nucleotides: TGTGCCAGTAGTATAGATCGAAGACCCCAGGCAGATACGCAGTATTTT. It encodes CASSIDRRPQADTQYF.